The clone carrying this T cell receptor (beta chain) was detected ten times or more. The record originates from a study of HIV-infected patients and healthy controls. CDR1 and CDR2 (germline): SGHAT, FQNNGV. The CDR3 has 16 residues. V lost 8 bases and J lost 0, with 17 bases in between. About 480 ng RNA was reverse transcribed with alpha and beta constant-region primers. Each of the alpha and beta chains got its own library through chain-specific third strand synthesis with indices. In TCRdb, the 5' RACE reads were re-called with MiXCR into one record per CDR3 protein. The sample holds 17,000 or so distinct CDR3 sequences, 4.5% to 7% seen once. Whole blood was used without fractionation, so all unsorted peripheral T cells were included.

The gene calls are TRBV11-2 and TRBJ2-1; TRBD1 might be the D (5 bases). The TCR was taken from an adult in good health. The sample consisted of blood. DNA for the CDR3: TGTGCCAGCGTCGACGGACACGGACCCTCCTACAATGAGCAGTTCTTC. Its translation: CASVDGHGPSYNEQFF.